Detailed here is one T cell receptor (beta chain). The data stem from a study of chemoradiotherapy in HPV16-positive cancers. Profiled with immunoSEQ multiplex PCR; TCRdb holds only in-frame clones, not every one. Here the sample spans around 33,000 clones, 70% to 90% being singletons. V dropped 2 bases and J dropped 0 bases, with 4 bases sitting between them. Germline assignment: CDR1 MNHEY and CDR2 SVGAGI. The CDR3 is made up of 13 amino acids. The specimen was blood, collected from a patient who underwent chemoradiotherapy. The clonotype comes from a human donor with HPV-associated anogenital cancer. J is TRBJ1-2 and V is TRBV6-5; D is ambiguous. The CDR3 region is CASSYLSNYGYTF. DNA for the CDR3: TGTGCCAGCAGTTACCTCTCTAACTATGGCTACACCTTC.